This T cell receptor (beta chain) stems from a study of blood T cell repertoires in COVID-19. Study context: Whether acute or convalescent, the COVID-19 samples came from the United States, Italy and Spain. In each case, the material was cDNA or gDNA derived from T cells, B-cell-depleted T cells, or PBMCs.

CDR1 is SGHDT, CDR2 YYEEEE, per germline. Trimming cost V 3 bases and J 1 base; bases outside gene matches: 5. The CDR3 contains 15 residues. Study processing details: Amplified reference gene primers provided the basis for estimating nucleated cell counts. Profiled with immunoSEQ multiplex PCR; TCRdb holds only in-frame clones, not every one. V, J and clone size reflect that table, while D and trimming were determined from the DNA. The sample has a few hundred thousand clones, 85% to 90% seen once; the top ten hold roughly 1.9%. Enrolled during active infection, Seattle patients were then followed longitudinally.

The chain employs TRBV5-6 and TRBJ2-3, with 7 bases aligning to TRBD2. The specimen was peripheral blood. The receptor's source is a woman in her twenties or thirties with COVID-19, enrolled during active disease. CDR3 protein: CASSSLLAGTDTQYF. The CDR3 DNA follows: TGTGCCAGCAGCTCACTCCTAGCGGGCACAGATACGCAGTATTTT.